This note documents a single TCR beta chain sequence. Germline CDR1 and CDR2: KGHSH and LQKENI. The CDR3 extends over 16 amino acids. Trimming took 3 bases from V and 9 from J; bases not matched to a gene: 11. It was with 60 Vbeta and 13 Jbeta primers that the PCR ran. Original analysis: Per a later analysis, the number of unique TCR beta chains was approximately 73 million, of which some 10 million were shared. Sequencing was performed with immunoSEQ multiplex PCR; in TCRdb, only in-frame clones are kept and a portion is missing. V and J calls and clone size are copied from that table; D and trimming were computed from the DNA. The table records 200,000 to 250,000 clones, just under 85% of them present only once. These data come from a study of cytomegalovirus exposure and HLA in healthy donors.

The V gene is TRBV18, the J gene TRBJ2-4, with TRBD1 identical over 10 bases. This TCR was sampled from a woman in her forties in good health and CMV-seronegative. The sample taken for sequencing was PBMCs. This CDR3 is CASSPGDRGEEGIQYF. The CDR3 DNA reads TGTGCCAGCTCACCTGGGGACAGGGGTGAGGAGGGCATTCAGTACTTC.